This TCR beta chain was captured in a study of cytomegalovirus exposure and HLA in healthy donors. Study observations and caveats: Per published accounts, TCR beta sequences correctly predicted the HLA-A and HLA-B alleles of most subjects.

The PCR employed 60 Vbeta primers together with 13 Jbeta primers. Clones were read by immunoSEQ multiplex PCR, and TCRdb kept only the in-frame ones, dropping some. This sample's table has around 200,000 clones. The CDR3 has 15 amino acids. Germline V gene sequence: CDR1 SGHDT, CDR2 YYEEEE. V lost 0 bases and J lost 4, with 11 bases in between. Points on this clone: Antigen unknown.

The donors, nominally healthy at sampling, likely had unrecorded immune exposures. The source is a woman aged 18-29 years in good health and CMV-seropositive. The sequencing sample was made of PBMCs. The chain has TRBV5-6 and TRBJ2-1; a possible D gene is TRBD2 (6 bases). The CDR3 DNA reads TGTGCCAGCAGCTTGGGTGCTAGCGCTTACAATGAGCAGTTCTTC. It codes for CASSLGASAYNEQFF.